This entry describes one T cell receptor (beta chain). How the authors handled the data: Estimated nucleated cell counts came from reference gene primer amplification. The assay was immunoSEQ multiplex PCR, and TCRdb's table has in-frame clones only and misses some. That table is the source of V, J and clone size, and D and trimming were worked out from the DNA. The data contain about 130,000 clones, approximately 84% of them singletons. These data originate in a study of blood T cell repertoires in COVID-19. Study background: There were acute and convalescent COVID-19 samples, and they came from the United States, Italy and Spain. T cells, B-cell-depleted T cells, or PBMCs supplied cDNA or gDNA.

Unmatched junction bases numbered 12, after V lost 3 bases and J lost 9 bases. The CDR3 spans 14 residues. Germline CDR1 is SGHRS and CDR2 is YFSETQ. The sequence was collected from a man aged 65-85 years with acute or convalescent COVID-19. The gene calls are TRBV5-1 and TRBJ2-7; 7 bases align to TRBD1. The sequenced sample consisted of peripheral blood. The CDR3 spells CASSSGTEGVGQYF. The CDR3 DNA sequence: TGCGCCAGCAGCTCTGGGACAGAGGGAGTGGGGCAGTACTTC.